The clone carrying this T cell receptor beta chain is labeled as medium-sized. Its antigen is as yet unknown. The repertoire came from unfractionated whole blood and reflected all unsorted peripheral T cells. The data belong to a study of HIV-infected patients and healthy controls. General observations from the study: Compared with controls, mean Gini indices were significantly raised in HIV-infected repertoires, possibly indicating oligoclonality.

Germline-derived CDR1 and CDR2 are LNHNV and YYDKDF (reference sequence). The CDR3 is 17 residues long. V lost 0 bases and J 0 bases, leaving 12 bases between the germline ends. Reverse transcription used around 500 ng RNA and constant-region primers for alpha and beta. Using multiplexing indices, alpha and beta chain libraries were generated apart by chain-specific third strand synthesis. A single primer pair per chain amplified all rearrangements, with per-molecule barcodes. A 12-nucleotide barcode per molecule came from two concatenated random hexamers added pre-amplification. TCRdb reprocessed the 5' RACE reads with MiXCR, giving one entry per CDR3 protein. The data contain 10,000 to 15,000 distinct CDR3 sequences, roughly 5% of them singletons.

V and J are TRBV15 and TRBJ1-5; D possibly corresponds to TRBD1 (5 bases). The specimen was blood. This receptor was identified in an adult in good health. DNA of the CDR3: TGTGCCACCAGCAGAGACTTCGGAGGGGTTAGCAATCAGCCCCAGCATTTT. This encodes CATSRDFGGVSNQPQHF.